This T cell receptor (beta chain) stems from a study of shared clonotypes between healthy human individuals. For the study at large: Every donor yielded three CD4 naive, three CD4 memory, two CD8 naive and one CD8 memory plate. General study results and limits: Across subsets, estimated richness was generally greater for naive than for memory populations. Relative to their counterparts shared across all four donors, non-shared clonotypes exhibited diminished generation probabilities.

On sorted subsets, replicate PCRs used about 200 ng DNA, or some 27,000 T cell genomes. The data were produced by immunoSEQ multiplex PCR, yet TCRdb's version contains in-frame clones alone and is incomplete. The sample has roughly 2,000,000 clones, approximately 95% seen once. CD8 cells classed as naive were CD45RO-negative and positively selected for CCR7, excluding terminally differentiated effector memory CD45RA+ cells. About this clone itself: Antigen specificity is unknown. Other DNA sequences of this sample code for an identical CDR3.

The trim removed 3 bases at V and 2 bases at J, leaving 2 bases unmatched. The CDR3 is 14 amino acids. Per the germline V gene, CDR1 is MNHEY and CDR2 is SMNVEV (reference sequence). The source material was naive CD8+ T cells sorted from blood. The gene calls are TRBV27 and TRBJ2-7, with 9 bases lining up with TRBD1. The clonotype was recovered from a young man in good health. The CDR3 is CASSLGQGTYEQYF. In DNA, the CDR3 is TGTGCCAGCAGTTTGGGACAGGGTACCTACGAGCAGTACTTC.